Here is one TCR beta chain with its context. The antigen it binds to is not known. No much larger clonotype is one base removed from it; base qualities were not supplied. The immunoSEQ Assay, a bias-controlled multiplex PCR, was used to amplify TCRbeta CDR3 regions from genomic DNA. Turning to the authors' computational methods: Within the assay, amplification of reference gene primers was used to estimate how many nucleated cells each sample contained. To quantify the absolute abundance of each unique TCRbeta CDR3 rearrangement, sequence reads were collapsed and filtered. For each sample, productive Simpson clonality was calculated by taking the square root of Simpson's diversity index across productive rearrangements. TCRdb provides this immuneACCESS table in a form limited to in-frame rearrangements. Some clones are lacking; in checked studies, under half of them reflect an unresolved V gene, and why the rest are absent is not known. The V and J calls and the clone size are those of that table, but D and trimming were determined from the DNA. The sample profile shows 110,000 or so clones; roughly 80% of them were found once. 2% to 3% of the sample belongs to the ten largest clones.

According to the germline V gene, CDR1 reads SGHRS and CDR2 reads YFSETQ. Taken from cysteine to phenylalanine, the CDR3 has 14 residues. The DNA shown is the 42-base CDR3, in frame from base 1. Trimming leaves V shorter by 4 bases and J shorter by 5 bases, with the junction holding 7 bases beyond the gene matches. Collaborating institutions collected whole blood in K2EDTA tubes following their own protocols. For TCRbeta analysis, collaborators shipped samples as frozen whole blood, isolated PBMCs, or DNA extracted from either of those sample types. This entry comes from a study of blood T cell repertoires in COVID-19 (dated by TCRdb to the early 2020s). Regarding the research as a whole: Samples from collaborators originated in the United States, Italy and Spain and spanned both the acute and convalescent phases of COVID-19. Samples came from the ongoing ImmuneRACE study (first 160 participants) plus 1,254 subjects from 6 global collaborators. The material from the prospective study consisted of cDNA or gDNA derived from T cells, B-cell-depleted T cells, or PBMCs. A freely available public database, intended as a resource for researchers studying the immune response to SARS-CoV-2, is where the repertoires were released. A de-identified subject ID, COVID-19 status, age in years and sex were almost always included in the sample metadata. The dataset comprised deeply sampled blood TCRbeta repertoires from subjects exposed to, actively infected with, or recovered from COVID-19. Where available, HLA class I and class II types were taken from metadata supplied by the sample provider and were not determined by assay-based typing.

General study outcomes and caveats: Clinical and demographic metadata were provided uncurated, with the amount varying by source and participant.

The clonotype originates from a man in his forties or fifties with acute or convalescent COVID-19. The sample consisted of peripheral blood. The chain employs TRBV5-1 and TRBJ2-7, with TRBD2 identical over 9 junction bases. The bases are TGCGCCAGCAGCCCGACTAGCGGCTACAACGAGCAGTACTTC. Translated, this is CASSPTSGYNEQYF.